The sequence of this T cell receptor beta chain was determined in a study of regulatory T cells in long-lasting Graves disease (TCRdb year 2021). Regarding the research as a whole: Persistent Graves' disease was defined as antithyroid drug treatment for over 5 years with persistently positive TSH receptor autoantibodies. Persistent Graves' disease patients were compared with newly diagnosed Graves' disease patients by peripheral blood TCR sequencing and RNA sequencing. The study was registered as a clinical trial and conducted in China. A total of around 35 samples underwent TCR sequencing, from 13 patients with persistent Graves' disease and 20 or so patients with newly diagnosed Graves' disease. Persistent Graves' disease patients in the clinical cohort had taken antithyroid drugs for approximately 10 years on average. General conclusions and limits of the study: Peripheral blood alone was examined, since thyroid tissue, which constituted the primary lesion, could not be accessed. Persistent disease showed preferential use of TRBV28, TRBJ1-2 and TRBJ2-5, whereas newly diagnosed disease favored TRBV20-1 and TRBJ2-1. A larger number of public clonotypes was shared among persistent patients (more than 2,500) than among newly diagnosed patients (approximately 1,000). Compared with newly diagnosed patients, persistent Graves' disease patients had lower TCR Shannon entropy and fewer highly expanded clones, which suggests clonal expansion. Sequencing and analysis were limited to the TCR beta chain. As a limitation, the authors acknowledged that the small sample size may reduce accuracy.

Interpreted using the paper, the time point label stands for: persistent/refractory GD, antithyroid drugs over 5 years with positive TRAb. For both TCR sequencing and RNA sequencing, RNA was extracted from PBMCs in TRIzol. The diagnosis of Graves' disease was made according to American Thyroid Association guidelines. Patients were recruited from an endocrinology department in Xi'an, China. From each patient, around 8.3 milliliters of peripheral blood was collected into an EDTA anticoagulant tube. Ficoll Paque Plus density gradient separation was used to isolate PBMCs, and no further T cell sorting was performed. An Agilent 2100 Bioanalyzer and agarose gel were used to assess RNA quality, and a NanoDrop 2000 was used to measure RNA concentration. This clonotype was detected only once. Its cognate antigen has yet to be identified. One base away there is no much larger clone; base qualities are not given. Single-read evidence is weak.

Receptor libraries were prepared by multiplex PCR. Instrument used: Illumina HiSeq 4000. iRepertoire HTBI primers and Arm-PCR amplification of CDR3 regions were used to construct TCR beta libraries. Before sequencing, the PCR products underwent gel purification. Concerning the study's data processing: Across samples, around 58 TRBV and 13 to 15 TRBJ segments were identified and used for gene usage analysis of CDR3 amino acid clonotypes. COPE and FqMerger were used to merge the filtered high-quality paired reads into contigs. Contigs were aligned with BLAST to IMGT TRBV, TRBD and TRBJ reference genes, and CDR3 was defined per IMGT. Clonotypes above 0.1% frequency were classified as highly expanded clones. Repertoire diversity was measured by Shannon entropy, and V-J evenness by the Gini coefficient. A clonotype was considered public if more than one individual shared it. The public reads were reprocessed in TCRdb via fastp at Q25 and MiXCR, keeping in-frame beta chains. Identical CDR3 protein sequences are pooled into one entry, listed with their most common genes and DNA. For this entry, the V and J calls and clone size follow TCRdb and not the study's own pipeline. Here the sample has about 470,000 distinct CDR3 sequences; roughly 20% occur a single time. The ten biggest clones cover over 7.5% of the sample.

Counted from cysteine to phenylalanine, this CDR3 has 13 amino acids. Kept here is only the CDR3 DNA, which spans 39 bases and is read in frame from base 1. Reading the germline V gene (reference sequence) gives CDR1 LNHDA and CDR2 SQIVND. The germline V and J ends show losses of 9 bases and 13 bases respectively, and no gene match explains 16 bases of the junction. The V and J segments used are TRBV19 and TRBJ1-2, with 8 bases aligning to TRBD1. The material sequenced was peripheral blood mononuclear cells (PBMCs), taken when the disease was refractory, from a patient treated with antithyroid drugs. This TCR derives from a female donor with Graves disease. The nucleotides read TGTGCCAGCACAGGGTACAGGGGGAACTGGTGCACCTTC. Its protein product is CASTGYRGNWCTF. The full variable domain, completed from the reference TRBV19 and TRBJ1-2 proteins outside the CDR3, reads DGGITQSPKYLFRKEGQNVTLSCEQNLNHDAMYWYRQDPGQGLRLIYYSQIVNDFQKGDIAEGYSVSREKKESFPLTVTSAQKNPTAFYLCASTGYRGNWCTFGSGTRLTVV.